The text below deals with one TCR beta chain. The CDR3 consists of 16 residues. Germline values: CDR1 SGHRS, CDR2 YFSETQ. Trimming pared 0 bases from V and 0 bases from J, leaving 10 bases between. The entry originates in a study of blood T cell repertoires in COVID-19. Turning to the study itself: The samples span acute and convalescent COVID-19 from the United States, Italy and Spain. Nucleic acid was either cDNA or gDNA, and it came from T cells, B-cell-depleted T cells, or PBMCs.

Per the authors' pipeline: Reference gene primer amplification in the assay estimated nucleated cell counts. TCRdb keeps only in-frame clones here, not all; method: immunoSEQ multiplex PCR. That table gives V, J and clone size, and the DNA gave D and trimming. The sample lists under 300,000 clones; 85% to 90% were seen once. During active infection, Seattle patients enrolled and were then monitored through disease. J is TRBJ2-1 and V is TRBV5-1; D possibly corresponds to TRBD2 (6 bases). Specimen: peripheral blood. This sequence originates from a woman aged 55-69 years with COVID-19, enrolled during active disease. The CDR3 loop is CASSLADGGSYNEQFF. The CDR3 nucleotides are TGCGCCAGCAGCTTGGCGGACGGGGGCTCCTACAATGAGCAGTTCTTC.